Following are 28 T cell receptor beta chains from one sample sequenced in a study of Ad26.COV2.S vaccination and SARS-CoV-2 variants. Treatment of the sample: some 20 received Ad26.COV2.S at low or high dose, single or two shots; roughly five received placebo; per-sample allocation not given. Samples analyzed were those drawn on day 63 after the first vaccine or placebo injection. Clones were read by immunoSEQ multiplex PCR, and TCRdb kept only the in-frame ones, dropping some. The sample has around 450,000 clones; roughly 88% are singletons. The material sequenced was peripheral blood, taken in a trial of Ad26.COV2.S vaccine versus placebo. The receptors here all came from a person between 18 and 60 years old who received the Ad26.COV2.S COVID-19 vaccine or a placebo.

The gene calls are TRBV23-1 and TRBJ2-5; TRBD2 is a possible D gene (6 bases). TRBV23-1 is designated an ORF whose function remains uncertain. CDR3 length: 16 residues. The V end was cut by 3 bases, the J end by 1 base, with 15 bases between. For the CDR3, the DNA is TGCGCCAGCAGTCAGCGGGACGTGGCCCCCCAAGAGACCCAGTACTTC. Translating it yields CASSQRDVAPQETQYF.

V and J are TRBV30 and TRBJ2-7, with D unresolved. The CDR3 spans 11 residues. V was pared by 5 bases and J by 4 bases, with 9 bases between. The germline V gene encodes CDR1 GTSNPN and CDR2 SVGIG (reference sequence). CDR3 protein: CAWGNLYEQYF. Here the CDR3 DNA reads TGTGCCTGGGGGAACCTGTACGAGCAGTACTTC.

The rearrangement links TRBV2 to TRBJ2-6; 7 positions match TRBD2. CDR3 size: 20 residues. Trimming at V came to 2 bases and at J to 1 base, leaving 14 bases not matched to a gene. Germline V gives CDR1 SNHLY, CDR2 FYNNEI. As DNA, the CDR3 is TGTGCCAGCAGTGAAAGGAGGGTGGACGGGGGGTTGTCTGGGGCCAACGTCCTGACTTTC. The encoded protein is CASSERRVDGGLSGANVLTF.

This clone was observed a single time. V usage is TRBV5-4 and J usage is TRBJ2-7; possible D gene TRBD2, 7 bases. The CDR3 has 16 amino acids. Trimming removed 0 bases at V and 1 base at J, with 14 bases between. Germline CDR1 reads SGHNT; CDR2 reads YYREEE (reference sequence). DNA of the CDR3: TGTGCCAGCAGCTTGGAGCCTCGGGGGGCTTCCTACGAGCAGTACTTC. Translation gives CASSLEPRGASYEQYF.

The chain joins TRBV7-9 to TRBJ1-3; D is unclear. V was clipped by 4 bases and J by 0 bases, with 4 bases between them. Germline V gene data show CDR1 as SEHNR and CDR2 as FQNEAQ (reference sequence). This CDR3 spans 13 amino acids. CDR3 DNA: TGTGCCAGCAGCTCTTACTCTGGAAACACCATATATTTT. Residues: CASSSYSGNTIYF.

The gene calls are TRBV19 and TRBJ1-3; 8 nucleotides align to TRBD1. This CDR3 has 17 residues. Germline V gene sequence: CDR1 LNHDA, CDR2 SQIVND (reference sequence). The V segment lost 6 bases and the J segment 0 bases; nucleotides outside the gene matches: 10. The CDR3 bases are TGTGCCAGTAGACCTCGGGGACAGGCTAGCTCTGGAAACACCATATATTTT. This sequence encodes CASRPRGQASSGNTIYF.

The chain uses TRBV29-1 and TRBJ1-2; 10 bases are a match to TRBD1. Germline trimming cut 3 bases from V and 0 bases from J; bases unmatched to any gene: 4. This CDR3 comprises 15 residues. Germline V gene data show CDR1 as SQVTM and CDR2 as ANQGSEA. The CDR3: CSVDWGQGSNYGYTF. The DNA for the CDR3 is TGCAGCGTTGATTGGGGACAGGGGTCTAACTATGGCTACACCTTC.

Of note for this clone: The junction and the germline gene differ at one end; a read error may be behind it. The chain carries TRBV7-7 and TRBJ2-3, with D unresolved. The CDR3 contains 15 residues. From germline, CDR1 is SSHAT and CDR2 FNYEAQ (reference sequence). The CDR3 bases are TGTGCTAGCAGCCCGGGCAGCCCCTGGGCAGATACGCAGTATTTT. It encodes CASSPGSPWADTQYF.

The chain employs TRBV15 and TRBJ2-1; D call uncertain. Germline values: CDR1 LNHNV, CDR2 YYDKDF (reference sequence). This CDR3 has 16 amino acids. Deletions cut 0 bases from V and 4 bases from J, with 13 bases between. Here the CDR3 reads CATSRELRSRYNEQFF. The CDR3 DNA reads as TGTGCCACCAGCAGAGAACTTAGGAGTCGGTACAATGAGCAGTTCTTC.

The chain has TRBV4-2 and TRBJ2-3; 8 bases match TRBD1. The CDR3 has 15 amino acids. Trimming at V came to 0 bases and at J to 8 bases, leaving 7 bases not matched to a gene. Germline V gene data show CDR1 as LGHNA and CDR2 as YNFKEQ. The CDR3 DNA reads TGTGCCAGCAGCCAAGATAGCAGGGGGCCTCGTACGCAGTATTTT. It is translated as CASSQDSRGPRTQYF.

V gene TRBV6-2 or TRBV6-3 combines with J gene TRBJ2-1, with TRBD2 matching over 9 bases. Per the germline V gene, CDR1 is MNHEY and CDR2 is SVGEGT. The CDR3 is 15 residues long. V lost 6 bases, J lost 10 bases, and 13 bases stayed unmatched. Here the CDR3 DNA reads TGTGCCAGCAGCTTAGCGGGAGCATGGACAATAGAGCAGTTCTTC. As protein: CASSLAGAWTIEQFF.

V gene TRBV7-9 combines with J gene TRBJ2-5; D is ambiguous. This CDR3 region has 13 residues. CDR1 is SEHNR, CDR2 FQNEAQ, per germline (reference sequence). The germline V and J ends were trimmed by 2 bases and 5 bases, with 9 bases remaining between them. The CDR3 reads CASSLSGFETQYF. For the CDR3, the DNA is TGTGCCAGCAGCTTAAGTGGTTTCGAGACCCAGTACTTC.

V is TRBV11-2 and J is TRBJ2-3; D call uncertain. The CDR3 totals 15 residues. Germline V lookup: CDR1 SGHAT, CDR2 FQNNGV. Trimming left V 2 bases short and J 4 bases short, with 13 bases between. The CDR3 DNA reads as TGTGCCAGCAGCTTAAGCTTGATCCCCCCAGATACGCAGTATTTT. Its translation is CASSLSLIPPDTQYF.

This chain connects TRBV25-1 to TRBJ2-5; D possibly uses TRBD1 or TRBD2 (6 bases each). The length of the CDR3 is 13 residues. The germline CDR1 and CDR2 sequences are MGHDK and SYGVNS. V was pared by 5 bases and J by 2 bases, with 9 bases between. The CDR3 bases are TGTGCCAGCAGTCGGGGGCAGCAAGAGACCCAGTACTTC. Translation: CASSRGQQETQYF.

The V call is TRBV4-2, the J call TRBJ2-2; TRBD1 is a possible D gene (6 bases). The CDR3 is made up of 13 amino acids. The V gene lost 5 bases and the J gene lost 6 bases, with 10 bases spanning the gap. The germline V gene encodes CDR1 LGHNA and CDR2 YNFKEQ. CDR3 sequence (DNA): TGTGCCAGCAGCGCGAACAGGGCCGGGGAGCTGTTTTTT. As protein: CASSANRAGELFF.

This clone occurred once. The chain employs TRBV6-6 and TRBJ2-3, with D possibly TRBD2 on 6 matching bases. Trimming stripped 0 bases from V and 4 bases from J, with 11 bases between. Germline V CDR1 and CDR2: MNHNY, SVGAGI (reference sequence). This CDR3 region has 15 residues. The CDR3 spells CASSYSPGGADTQYF. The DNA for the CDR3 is TGTGCCAGCAGTTACTCCCCCGGCGGGGCAGATACGCAGTATTTT.

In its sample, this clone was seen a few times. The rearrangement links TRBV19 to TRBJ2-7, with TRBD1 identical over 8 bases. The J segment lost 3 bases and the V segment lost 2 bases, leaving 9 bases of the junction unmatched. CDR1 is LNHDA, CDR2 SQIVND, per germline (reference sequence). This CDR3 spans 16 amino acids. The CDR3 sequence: CASSITVGTGVYEQYF. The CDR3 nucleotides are TGTGCCAGTAGTATAACGGTCGGGACAGGAGTCTACGAGCAGTACTTC.

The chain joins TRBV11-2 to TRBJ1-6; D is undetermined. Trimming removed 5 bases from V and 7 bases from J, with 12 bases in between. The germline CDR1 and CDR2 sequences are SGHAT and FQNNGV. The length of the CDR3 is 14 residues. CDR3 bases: TGTGCCAGCAGCGCCGGACGGGTGAATTCACCCCTCCACTTT. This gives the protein CASSAGRVNSPLHF.

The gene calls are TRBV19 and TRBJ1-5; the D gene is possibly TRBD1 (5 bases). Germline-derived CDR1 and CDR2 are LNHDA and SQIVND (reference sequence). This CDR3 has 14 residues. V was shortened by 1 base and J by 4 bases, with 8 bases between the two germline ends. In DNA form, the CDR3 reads TGTGCCAGTAGTATAGGTAGGGGAAATCAGCCCCAGCATTTT. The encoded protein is CASSIGRGNQPQHF.

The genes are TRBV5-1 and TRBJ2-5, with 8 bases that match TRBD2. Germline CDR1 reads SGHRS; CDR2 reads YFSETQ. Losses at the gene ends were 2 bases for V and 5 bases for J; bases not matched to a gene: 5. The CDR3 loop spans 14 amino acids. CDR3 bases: TGCGCCAGCAGCTTAAGCGGGGGCGAGGAGACCCAGTACTTC. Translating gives CASSLSGGEETQYF.

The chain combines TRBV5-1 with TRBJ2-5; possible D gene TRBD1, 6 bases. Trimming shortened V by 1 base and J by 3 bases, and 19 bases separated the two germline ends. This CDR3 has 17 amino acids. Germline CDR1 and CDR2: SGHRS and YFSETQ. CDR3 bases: TGCGCCAGCAGCTTGTCGGATATAGACAGGCGGAAAGAGACCCAGTACTTC. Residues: CASSLSDIDRRKETQYF. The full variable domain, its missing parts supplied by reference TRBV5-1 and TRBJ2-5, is KAGVTQTPRYLIKTRGQQVTLSCSPISGHRSVSWYQQTPGQGLQFLFEYFSETQRNKGNFPGRFSGRQFSNSRSEMNVSTLELGDSALYLCASSLSDIDRRKETQYFGPGTRLLVL.

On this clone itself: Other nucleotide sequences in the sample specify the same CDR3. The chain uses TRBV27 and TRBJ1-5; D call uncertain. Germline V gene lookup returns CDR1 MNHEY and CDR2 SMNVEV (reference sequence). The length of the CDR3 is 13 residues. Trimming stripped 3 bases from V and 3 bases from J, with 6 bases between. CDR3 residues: CASSLGYNQPQHF. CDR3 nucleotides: TGTGCCAGCAGTTTGGGATACAATCAGCCCCAGCATTTT.

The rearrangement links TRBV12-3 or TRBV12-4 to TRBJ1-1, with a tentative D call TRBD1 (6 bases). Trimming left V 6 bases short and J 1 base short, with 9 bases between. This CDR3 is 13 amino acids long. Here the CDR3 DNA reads TGTGCCAGCAGCATGGGACAGAACACTGAAGCTTTCTTT. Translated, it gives CASSMGQNTEAFF.

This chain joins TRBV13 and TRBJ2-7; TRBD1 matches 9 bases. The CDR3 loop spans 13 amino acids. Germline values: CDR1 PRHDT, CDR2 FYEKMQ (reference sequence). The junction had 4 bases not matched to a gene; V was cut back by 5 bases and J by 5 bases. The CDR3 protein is CASSPGTGNEQYF. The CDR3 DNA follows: TGTGCCAGCAGCCCAGGGACAGGGAACGAGCAGTACTTC.

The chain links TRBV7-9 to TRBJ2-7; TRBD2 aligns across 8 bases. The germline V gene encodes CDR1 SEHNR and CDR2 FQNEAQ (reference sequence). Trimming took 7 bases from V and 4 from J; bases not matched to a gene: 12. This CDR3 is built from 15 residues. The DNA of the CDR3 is TGTGCCAGCACCGTCCAAAGCGGGAGTATTTACGAGCAGTACTTC. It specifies CASTVQSGSIYEQYF.

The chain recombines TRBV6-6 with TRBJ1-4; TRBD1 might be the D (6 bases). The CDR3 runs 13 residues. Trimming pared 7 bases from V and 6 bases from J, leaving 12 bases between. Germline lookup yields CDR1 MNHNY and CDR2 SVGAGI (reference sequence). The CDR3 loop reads CASNYRTDEKLFF. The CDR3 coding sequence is TGTGCCAGCAACTACCGGACAGATGAAAAACTGTTTTTT.

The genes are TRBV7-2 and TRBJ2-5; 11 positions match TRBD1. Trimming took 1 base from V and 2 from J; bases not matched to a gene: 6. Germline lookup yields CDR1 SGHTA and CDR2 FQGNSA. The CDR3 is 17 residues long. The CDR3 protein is CASSLVGQGAIQETQYF. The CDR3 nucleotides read TGTGCCAGCAGCTTAGTCGGACAGGGGGCTATTCAAGAGACCCAGTACTTC. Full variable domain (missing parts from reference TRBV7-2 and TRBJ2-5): GAGVSQSPSNKVTEKGKDVELRCDPISGHTALYWYRQSLGQGLEFLIYFQGNSAPDKSGLPSDRFSAERTGGSVSTLTIQRTQQEDSAVYLCASSLVGQGAIQETQYFGPGTRLLVL.

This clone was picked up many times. CDR3 DNA: TGTGCAGAGACTAGCGGAGAAAGCTCCTACAATGAGCAGTTCTTC. It is translated as CAETSGESSYNEQFF. The rearrangement links TRBV7-9 to TRBJ2-1, with 9 bases fitting TRBD2. This CDR3 is built from 15 residues. Per the germline V gene, CDR1 is SEHNR and CDR2 is FQNEAQ (reference sequence).